These 24 T cell receptor beta chains came from one sample sequenced in a study of CD8 T cells in ankylosing spondylitis. Each CDR3 protein gets one entry after TCRdb re-called the 5' RACE reads with MiXCR. The table records about 300,000 distinct CDR3 sequences, around a tenth of them present only once. Sequencing was done on a sample of blood, either unsorted or a sorted T cell fraction (not recorded which). Source of these receptors: a female donor with ankylosing spondylitis or in good health (not recorded which).

This clonotype was detected only a few times. A read error may account for a junction end that differs from germline. This sequence joins TRBV19 and TRBJ1-6; a weak D match, TRBD1 (5 bases). The CDR3 is 17 residues long. Germline CDR1 reads LNHDA; CDR2 reads SQIVND (reference sequence). CDR3 sequence (DNA): TGTGCCAGTAGCCCTACGATCGGGGCCTCCTTTAATTCACCCCTCCACTTT. It codes for CASSPTIGASFNSPLHF.

V and J are TRBV28 and TRBJ1-1; tentatively, D is TRBD1 (6 bases). Germline V CDR1 and CDR2: MDHEN, SYDVKM. The CDR3 has 12 amino acids. Between the trimmed V and J ends, which lost 4 bases and 8 bases, there was a span of 11 bases. CDR3 region: CASSYGGREAFF. The CDR3 region has the DNA TGTGCCAGCAGTTATGGGGGGCGGGAAGCTTTCTTT.

J is TRBJ1-6 and V is TRBV20-1, with D possibly being TRBD1 (6 bases). This CDR3 region has 17 residues. V lost 0 bases to trimming and J lost 5 bases, with 17 bases between them. The germline V gene encodes CDR1 DFQATT and CDR2 SNEGSKA (reference sequence). CDR3 in amino acids: CSARDSFGKGDNSPLHF. CDR3 DNA sequence: TGCAGTGCTAGAGATAGTTTTGGGAAGGGGGATAATTCACCCCTCCACTTT.

This clonotype was observed many times. The genes are TRBV6-5 and TRBJ1-4, with D unresolved. The CDR3 is 11 amino acids. Trimming cost V 8 bases and J 10 bases, with 11 bases left between them. Germline loops: CDR1 MNHEY, CDR2 SVGAGI. In nucleotides, the CDR3 is TGTGCCAGCGGTACACCGGGAAAACTGTTTTTT. Translation gives CASGTPGKLFF.

This clonotype was picked up many times. The rearrangement joins TRBV6-1 to TRBJ2-2; D is uncertain. The length of the CDR3 is 14 residues. Per germline, CDR1 MNHNS and CDR2 SASEGT. Trimming stripped 6 bases from V and 7 bases from J, with 15 bases between. CDR3 in DNA: TGTGCCAGCAGGAACAGAGACCACCTCGGGGAGCTGTTTTTT. This sequence encodes CASRNRDHLGELFF.

This sequence joins TRBV9 and TRBJ1-2, with 7 nucleotides matching TRBD1. The ends lost 4 bases at V and 6 bases at J; junction bases unmatched: 12. CDR1 is SGDLS and CDR2 is YYNGEE in the germline V gene. CDR3 size: 15 residues. The CDR3 region is CASSLTGVGVDGYTF. DNA for the CDR3: TGTGCCAGCAGCCTAACAGGGGTTGGTGTCGATGGCTACACCTTC. Using reference TRBV9 and TRBJ1-2 for the parts outside the CDR3, the full variable domain is DSGVTQTPKHLITATGQRVTLRCSPRSGDLSVYWYQQSLDQGLQFLIQYYNGEERAKGNILERFSAQQFPDLHSELNLSSLELGDSALYFCASSLTGVGVDGYTFGSGTRLTVV.

The gene calls are TRBV29-1 and TRBJ2-3; possibly TRBD1 for D (6 bases). Trimming stripped 6 bases from V and 0 bases from J, with 22 bases between. The germline CDR1 and CDR2 sequences are SQVTM and ANQGSEA. This CDR3 contains 17 residues. CDR3 sequence reads: CSVRPGALSSSTDTQYF. In nucleotides, the CDR3 is TGCAGCGTCAGGCCAGGGGCCCTATCTTCTAGCACAGATACGCAGTATTTT.

Comment on this clonotype: Since a much larger clone is just one base distant, this may be a read error. This sequence joins TRBV5-6 and TRBJ2-1, with unresolved D. Germline assignment: CDR1 SGHDT and CDR2 YYEEEE. This CDR3 has 13 residues. With 1 base removed from V and 2 bases from J, the gap between germline ends came to 4 bases. CDR3 sequence: CASSLTAYNEQFF. CDR3 sequence (DNA): TGTGCCAGCAGCTTGACAGCCTACAATGAGCAGTTCTTC. Variable domain in full (rest from reference TRBV5-6 and TRBJ2-1): DAGVTQSPTHLIKTRGQQVTLRCSPKSGHDTVSWYQQALGQGPQFIFQYYEEEERQRGNFPDRFSGHQFPNYSSELNVNALLLGDSALYLCASSLTAYNEQFFGPGTRLTVL.

The V and J genes are TRBV3-1 and TRBJ2-3; 7 bases are a match to TRBD2. The CDR3 contains 16 residues. The V and J ends lost 2 bases and 2 bases, in that order; junction bases with no gene match: 7. CDR1 LGHDT and CDR2 YNNKEL come from the germline V gene (reference sequence). The CDR3 is CASSQRRGSYTDTQYF. The CDR3 DNA reads as TGTGCCAGCAGCCAACGCCGCGGGAGTTACACAGATACGCAGTATTTT.

The chain joins TRBV5-1 to TRBJ2-3; either TRBD1 or TRBD2 may supply D (5 bases each). V was cut by 3 bases and J by 0 bases, with 11 bases left in between. The germline V gene has CDR1 SGHRS and CDR2 YFSETQ. The CDR3 loop spans 15 amino acids. The CDR3 DNA reads as TGCGCCAGCAGCTCCGGGACGAGGAGCACAGATACGCAGTATTTT. This translates into CASSSGTRSTDTQYF.

This clonotype was recorded a few times. One base away lies a much larger clone, so this may be a sequencing read error. This chain connects TRBV20-1 to TRBJ2-6; D is possibly TRBD2 (6 bases). This CDR3 is built from 17 residues. Germline V lookup: CDR1 DFQATT, CDR2 SNEGSKA (reference sequence). The CDR3 loop is CCASEGSHTSGANVLTF. The CDR3 region has the DNA TGCTGTGCTAGCGAGGGCAGCCATACATCTGGGGCCAACGTCCTGACTTTC.

The chain joins TRBV29-1 to TRBJ2-2; possible D gene TRBD1, 6 bases. V was pared by 5 bases and J by 0 bases, with 10 bases between. Germline CDR1 is SQVTM and CDR2 is ANQGSEA. The CDR3 contains 14 residues. The CDR3 nucleotides read TGCAGCGTTTGGGGGCTCTCGAACACCGGGGAGCTGTTTTTT. Encoded protein: CSVWGLSNTGELFF.

In its sample, this clonotype was seen many times. The J gene is TRBJ1-1, the V gene TRBV29-1, with 7 positions matching TRBD1. CDR3 length: 11 amino acids. The germline gives CDR1 SQVTM, CDR2 ANQGSEA. Trimming removed 7 bases from V and 4 bases from J; junction bases left unmatched: 3. The CDR3, as DNA: TGCAGCGCCGACAGGGCCACTGAAGCTTTCTTT. It codes for CSADRATEAFF. Filled out from reference TRBV29-1 and TRBJ1-1, the complete variable domain reads SAVISQKPSRDICQRGTSLTIQCQVDSQVTMMFWYRQQPGQSLTLIATANQGSEATYESGFVIDKFPISRPNLTFSTLTVSNMSPEDSSIYLCSADRATEAFFGQGTRLTVV.

The V and J genes are TRBV11-2 and TRBJ1-1; 7 positions match TRBD1. Germline CDR1 SGHAT, CDR2 FQNNGV. This CDR3 is built from 18 residues. The V and J ends lost 7 bases and 4 bases, in that order; junction bases with no gene match: 21. The CDR3 DNA sequence: TGTGCCAGCACCTCCAGGGAGAAGAGGGGGCGAGGTATCACTGAAGCTTTCTTT. Its translation: CASTSREKRGRGITEAFF. The full variable domain, its missing parts supplied by reference TRBV11-2 and TRBJ1-1, is EAGVAQSPRYKIIEKRQSVAFWCNPISGHATLYWYQQILGQGPKLLIQFQNNGVVDDSQLPKDRFSAERLKGVDSTLKIQPAKLEDSAVYLCASTSREKRGRGITEAFFGQGTRLTVV.

This clonotype occurred a few times. The DNA of the CDR3 is TGTGCCAGCAGCCATCGGGGGTCTGGAAACACCATATATTTT. It yields the protein CASSHRGSGNTIYF. The chain carries TRBV14 and TRBJ1-3; tentatively, D is TRBD1 (5 bases). This CDR3 spans 14 amino acids. V lost 3 bases to trimming and J lost 1 base, with 7 bases between them. From germline, CDR1 is SGHDN and CDR2 FVKESK.

At least ten counts were recorded for this clonotype. The chain carries TRBV10-3 and TRBJ2-1; 10 positions match TRBD1. J gave up 4 bases and V 1 base, and 7 bases lay outside the gene matches. Germline V CDR1 and CDR2: ENHRY, SYGVKD. The CDR3 contains 17 residues. The CDR3 DNA sequence: TGTGCCATCAGTGAGTTTGGGACAGGGGCGGCTTACAATGAGCAGTTCTTC. It codes for CAISEFGTGAAYNEQFF.

This clonotype appeared a few times. The chain couples TRBV15 to TRBJ2-1, with TRBD2 identical over 7 bases. Germline V gene sequence: CDR1 LNHNV, CDR2 YYDKDF (reference sequence). The CDR3 is 16 residues long. V shed 1 base, J shed 1 base, and the junction held 4 bases outside the gene matches. The CDR3 spells CATSRGGGESYNEQFF. For the CDR3, the DNA is TGTGCCACCAGCAGAGGGGGGGGGGAGTCCTACAATGAGCAGTTCTTC.

This clonotype was counted between two and nine times. The V call is TRBV20-1, the J call TRBJ1-2; tentatively, D is TRBD1 (6 bases). V lost 5 bases and J 5 bases, leaving 15 bases between the germline ends. Germline-derived CDR1 and CDR2 are DFQATT and SNEGSKA (reference sequence). The CDR3 length is 13 residues. CDR3 DNA: TGCAGTGCTCACCGGGGGGCTTTTTATGGCTACACCTTC. It yields the protein CSAHRGAFYGYTF.

At least ten counts were recorded for this clonotype. This rearrangement joins TRBV7-9 to TRBJ2-1, with TRBD1 as a possible D gene (6 bases). This CDR3 contains 15 residues. Germline assignment: CDR1 SEHNR and CDR2 FQNEAQ (reference sequence). V lost 3 bases and J lost 6, with 15 bases in between. CDR3 sequence reads: CASSFGQPLINEQFF. CDR3 sequence (DNA): TGTGCCAGCAGCTTTGGACAGCCCTTGATCAATGAGCAGTTCTTC.

At least ten counts were recorded for this clonotype. The genes are TRBV28 and TRBJ1-5; D ambiguous. The germline V gene has CDR1 MDHEN and CDR2 SYDVKM. The CDR3 is 13 residues long. Trimming removed 2 bases at V and 3 bases at J, with 5 bases between. The CDR3 reads CASSLQINQPQHF. In DNA, the CDR3 is TGTGCCAGCAGTTTACAGATCAATCAGCCCCAGCATTTT.

This clonotype was seen a few times. The CDR3 region has the DNA TGCGCCAGCAGCTCGGGACCGGGCTCCTACGAGCAGTACTTC. This gives the protein CASSSGPGSYEQYF. V gene TRBV5-1 combines with J gene TRBJ2-7; perhaps D is TRBD1 or TRBD2 (5 bases each). V was clipped by 3 bases and J by 0 bases, with 10 bases between them. This CDR3 has 14 residues. Germline assignment: CDR1 SGHRS and CDR2 YFSETQ.

CDR3 sequence reads: CASRQTSGSANEQFF. DNA for the CDR3: TGCGCCAGCAGACAGACTAGCGGGAGTGCCAATGAGCAGTTCTTC. The chain has TRBV5-1 and TRBJ2-1; 12 nucleotides align to TRBD2. V lost 5 bases and J lost 6; bases outside the gene matches: 6. This CDR3 has 15 residues. Germline lookup yields CDR1 SGHRS and CDR2 YFSETQ.

This clonotype was detected a few times. The chain recombines TRBV4-3 with TRBJ2-7, with D perhaps matching TRBD1 or TRBD2 (5 bases each). Germline-derived CDR1 and CDR2 are LGHNA and YSLEER. The CDR3 contains 16 residues. V was clipped by 1 base and J by 0 bases, with 13 bases between them. The CDR3 loop reads CASSQGEGSPSYEQYF. CDR3 nucleotide sequence: TGCGCCAGCAGCCAAGGCGAGGGGTCACCCTCCTACGAGCAGTACTTC.

This clonotype has only a few counts. The chain links TRBV7-8 to TRBJ1-1; D is unresolved. The CDR3 extends over 16 amino acids. Trimming left V 5 bases short and J 1 base short, with 17 bases between. CDR1 is SGHVS and CDR2 is FQNEAQ in the germline V gene. The CDR3 here is CASSPPLVGPNTEAFF. DNA for the CDR3: TGTGCCAGCAGCCCTCCCCTAGTTGGCCCGAACACTGAAGCTTTCTTT.